The 5 T cell receptor beta chains below were found in one sample sequenced in a study of blood T cell repertoires in COVID-19. Clones were read by immunoSEQ multiplex PCR, and TCRdb kept only the in-frame ones, dropping some. The data show approximately 76,000 clones, more than 75% seen once. Sequencing was done on a sample of peripheral blood. All receptors come from a woman aged 60 to 75 with acute or convalescent COVID-19.

The V gene is TRBV7-3, the J gene TRBJ2-1; tentatively, D is TRBD1 (6 bases). Trimming stripped 6 bases from V and 7 bases from J, with 16 bases between. The CDR3 consists of 14 residues. Germline V gene data show CDR1 as SGHTA and CDR2 as FQGTGA. In DNA, the CDR3 is TGTGCCAGCAGTTCTGGACAGACTAATAATGAGCAGTTCTTC. Protein product: CASSSGQTNNEQFF.

This rearrangement joins TRBV3-1 (or the pseudogene TRBV3-2) to TRBJ2-7, with TRBD1 matching over 9 bases. Germline CDR1 reads LGHDT; CDR2 reads YNNKEL (reference sequence). The V gene end was trimmed by 6 bases and the J gene end by 2 bases; junction bases not matched to a gene: 2. This CDR3 region has 13 residues. In DNA, the CDR3 is TGTGCCAGCAGTGGGACAGGGACCTACGAGCAGTACTTC. Its translation: CASSGTGTYEQYF.

V and J are TRBV11-3 and TRBJ2-1, with D maybe TRBD2 (5 bases). Germline V lookup: CDR1 SGHNT, CDR2 YENEEA. The CDR3 covers 15 residues. The V gene lost 5 bases and the J gene lost 6 bases, with 17 bases spanning the gap. The CDR3 nucleotides read TGTGCCAGCAGCGCCCGCCCAAATGGACTCAATGAGCAGTTCTTC. Its translation: CASSARPNGLNEQFF. Full variable domain (rest looked up from reference TRBV11-3 and TRBJ2-1): EAGVVQSPRYKIIEKKQPVAFWCNPISGHNTLYWYLQNLGQGPELLIRYENEEAVDDSQLPKDRFSAERLKGVDSTLKIQPAELGDSAVYLCASSARPNGLNEQFFGPGTRLTVL.

The chain combines TRBV7-2 with TRBJ2-7; the D is unclear. This CDR3 spans 14 amino acids. V lost 5 bases, J lost 2 bases, and 13 bases lay in between. Germline V lookup: CDR1 SGHTA, CDR2 FQGNSA. The CDR3 loop is CASSAFPGPYEQYF. As DNA, the CDR3 is TGTGCCAGCAGCGCGTTTCCTGGGCCCTACGAGCAGTACTTC.

This chain uses TRBV28 with TRBJ2-7, with 10 bases matching TRBD2. There are 14 residues in the CDR3. Trimming at V came to 5 bases and at J to 7 bases, leaving 8 bases not matched to a gene. Looked up from germline, CDR1 is MDHEN and CDR2 is SYDVKM. The CDR3 region has the DNA TGTGCCAGCAGTCTCCCTAGCGGGAGAGGGGAGCAGTACTTC. It encodes CASSLPSGRGEQYF.